One and the same sample provided the 7 T cell receptor beta chains below, sequenced in a study of graft-versus-host responses after intestinal transplantation. Produced via immunoSEQ multiplex PCR; TCRdb's table is partial and in-frame only. The sample yields some 40,000 clones, approximately 95% seen once. This specimen was PBMCs, taken approximately 700 days after intestinal transplantation. These receptors were taken from a human patient who received an intestinal transplant, so some T cells may come from the graft donor.

This chain links TRBV6-5 with TRBJ2-2, with D unclear. Germline V lookup: CDR1 MNHEY, CDR2 SVGAGI. CDR3 length: 15 residues. Trimming shortened V by 3 bases and J by 0 bases, and 8 bases separated the two germline ends. The CDR3: CASSYWAANTGELFF. CDR3 nucleotide sequence: TGTGCCAGCAGTTATTGGGCGGCGAACACCGGGGAGCTGTTTTTT.

The CDR3, as DNA: TGTGCCAGCCGTCTGGGGGCCGGGAGTGGCTACACCTTC. Its protein product is CASRLGAGSGYTF. The J gene is TRBJ1-2, the V gene TRBV6-5, with D possibly TRBD1 on 6 matching bases. This CDR3 region has 13 residues. Trimming took 8 bases from V and 7 from J, leaving 17 bases between them. The V gene's germline CDR1 is MNHEY and CDR2 SVGAGI.

The chain joins TRBV28 to TRBJ1-2; 11 bases map to TRBD1. CDR1 and CDR2 from the germline V gene are MDHEN and SYDVKM. The junction had 5 bases not matched to a gene; V was cut back by 6 bases and J by 8 bases. This CDR3 contains 13 residues. The CDR3 nucleotides are TGTGCCAGCAGGATGGACAGGGGGCGCGGCTACACCTTC. Translation gives CASRMDRGRGYTF.

This clone was found once. The V gene is TRBV15, the J gene TRBJ2-7; D unclear. The CDR3 sequence is 15 residues long. Germline V gene sequence: CDR1 LNHNV, CDR2 YYDKDF (reference sequence). The V and J ends lost 4 bases and 0 bases respectively, with 13 bases between them. CDR3: CATSKIGLSSYEQYF. The CDR3 nucleotides are TGTGCCACCAGCAAGATCGGGCTTAGCTCCTACGAGCAGTACTTC.

The chain recombines TRBV9 with TRBJ2-5; tentative D call: TRBD1 (6 bases). The CDR3 consists of 13 residues. V lost 1 base and J lost 5, with 9 bases in between. Germline CDR1 SGDLS, CDR2 YYNGEE. The CDR3 protein is CASSVQGRETQYF. The CDR3 DNA reads TGTGCCAGCAGCGTACAGGGGCGGGAGACCCAGTACTTC.

This chain links TRBV5-4 with TRBJ1-1, with 10 positions matching TRBD1. The V segment lost 0 bases and the J segment 5 bases; nucleotides outside the gene matches: 1. The CDR3 length is 14 residues. Germline loops: CDR1 SGHNT, CDR2 YYREEE (reference sequence). The CDR3 loop is CASSLGQGATEAFF. For the CDR3, the DNA is TGTGCCAGCAGCTTGGGACAGGGGGCTACTGAAGCTTTCTTT.

For the CDR3, the DNA is TGTGCCAGCAGCTTAGAGTCCCTAGCGGGATACGAGCAGTACTTC. Its translation: CASSLESLAGYEQYF. The J gene is TRBJ2-7, the V gene TRBV11-2; TRBD2 agrees at 9 bases. There are 15 residues in the CDR3. With V trimmed by 0 bases and J by 4 bases, 4 bases remained unmatched. Germline loops: CDR1 SGHAT, CDR2 FQNNGV.